This TCR beta chain was identified in a study of post-analysis software for immune sequencing data. Study findings and constraints: About five TRBV segments appeared more often in patients than in controls, and TRBV5-6, TRBV5-1 and TRBV20-1 were among these.

Note on this clonotype: Its antigen is undetermined.

Incorporated into the TCR beta cDNA libraries were unique molecular identifiers, which served to reduce PCR and sequencing biases. TCRdb reanalysed the PCR reads using MiXCR and keeps one entry per CDR3 protein. The profile shows around 700,000 distinct CDR3 sequences, roughly three fifths of them singletons. The CDR3 has 17 amino acids. The V gene lost 1 base and the J gene lost 2 bases, with 17 bases spanning the gap. Germline-derived CDR1 and CDR2 are SGHTA and FQGNSA. The chain couples TRBV7-2 to TRBJ2-5; a possible D gene is TRBD2 (5 bases). What was sequenced was blood. The source of this sequence is a girl aged 2-10 years with multiple sclerosis. The CDR3 nucleotides read TGTGCCAGCAGCTTAGGTTCGCGGACTCCACCTCAAGAGACCCAGTACTTC. Protein sequence: CASSLGSRTPPQETQYF.